Sequencing of this T cell receptor (beta chain) was carried out in a study of blood T cell repertoires in COVID-19. Study summary: Researchers got acute and convalescent COVID-19 samples from the United States, Italy and Spain.

Sequencing used immunoSEQ multiplex PCR; TCRdb keeps in-frame clones, though not all of them. The sample carries 150,000 to 200,000 clones, around 86% recorded once. Germline lookup yields CDR1 SGHVS and CDR2 FQNEAQ. V shed 2 bases and J shed 1 base, with 12 bases lying between them. The CDR3 runs 15 residues. The TCR was taken from a woman between 70 and 85 years old with COVID-19, enrolled during active disease. The V call is TRBV7-8, the J call TRBJ2-7, with a weak D call TRBD2 (5 bases). The material sequenced was peripheral blood. The CDR3 loop is CASSLRSGSSYEQYF. CDR3 in DNA: TGTGCCAGCAGCTTAAGGAGCGGAAGTTCCTACGAGCAGTACTTC.